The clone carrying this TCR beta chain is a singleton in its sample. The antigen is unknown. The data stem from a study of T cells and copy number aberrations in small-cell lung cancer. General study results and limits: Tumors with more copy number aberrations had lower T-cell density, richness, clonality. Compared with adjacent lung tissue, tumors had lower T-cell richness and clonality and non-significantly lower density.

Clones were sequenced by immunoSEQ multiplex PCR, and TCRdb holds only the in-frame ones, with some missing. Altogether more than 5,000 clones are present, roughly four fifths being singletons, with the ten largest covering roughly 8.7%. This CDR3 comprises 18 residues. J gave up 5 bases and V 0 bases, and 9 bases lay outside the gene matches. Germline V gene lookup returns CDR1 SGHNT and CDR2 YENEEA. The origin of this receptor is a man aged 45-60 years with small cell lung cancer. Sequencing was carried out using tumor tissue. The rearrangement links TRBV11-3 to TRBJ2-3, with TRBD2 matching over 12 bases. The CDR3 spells CASSLDGSGLAGQDTQYF. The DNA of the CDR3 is TGTGCCAGCAGCTTAGATGGGAGCGGACTAGCGGGACAAGATACGCAGTATTTT.